The 32 T cell receptor beta chains listed next were all sequenced from one sample in a study of CD8+CD57+ T cells in acquired aplastic anemia. CD8+CD57+ cell expansion had been shown by flow cytometry in patients chosen for sequencing. Genomic DNA was employed as the template in profiling TCR beta VDJ and CDR3. TCRdb ran MiXCR on the reads and lists one entry per CDR3 protein. The sample shows 450,000 to 550,000 distinct CDR3 sequences, about a third of them seen only once. Sequenced: sorted CD4+, CD8+, or CD8+CD57+ T cells (not recorded which) from PBMCs. These receptors came from a human donor with aplastic anemia.

This clonotype was seen a handful of times. A read error may produce the germline difference seen at one junction end. CDR3 residues: CASSYPRASETQYF. The DNA of the CDR3 is TGTGCCAGCAGTTACCCTAGGGCGTCAGAGACCCAGTACTTC. This chain connects TRBV10-3 to TRBJ2-5, with D unclear. The germline V gene encodes CDR1 ENHRY and CDR2 SYGVKD. This CDR3 is built from 14 residues.

Remarks on this clonotype: This sequence may be a read error, since a much larger clone differs from it by one base. The genes are TRBV20-1 and TRBJ1-6; TRBD1 is a possible D gene (5 bases). V lost 3 bases and J 6 bases, leaving 21 bases between the germline ends. The CDR3 has 17 residues. CDR1 DFQATT and CDR2 SNEGSKA come from the germline V gene (reference sequence). The CDR3 protein is CSASTIRAGTGNSPLHF. CDR3 nucleotide sequence: TGCAGTGCTAGCACGATTCGAGCAGGGACGGGTAATTCACCCCTCCACTTT.

This clonotype has ten or more counts. The V gene is TRBV20-1, the J gene TRBJ1-1; tentative D call: TRBD1 (5 bases). The germline V and J ends were trimmed by 2 bases and 0 bases, with 22 bases remaining between them. Germline lookup yields CDR1 DFQATT and CDR2 SNEGSKA (reference sequence). There are 18 residues in the CDR3. In DNA, the CDR3 is TGCAGTGCTAGACTACGTAGGGACGCGACGCACATGAACACTGAAGCTTTCTTT. It codes for CSARLRRDATHMNTEAFF.

In this sample, this clonotype turned up once. A much bigger clone sits one base away, suggesting this may be a read error. The V and J genes are TRBV27 and TRBJ2-1; D not resolved. V lost 5 bases, J lost 2 bases, and 4 bases lay in between. The CDR3 extends over 12 amino acids. Per germline, CDR1 MNHEY and CDR2 SMNVEV (reference sequence). For the CDR3, the DNA is TGTGCCAGCAGTGAAACCTACAATGAGCAGTTCTTC. Amino acids: CASSETYNEQFF.

This clonotype was seen many times. The chain has TRBV19 and TRBJ1-4; D is uncertain. Trimming left V 6 bases short and J 4 bases short, with 12 bases between. The CDR3 spans 14 residues. Germline CDR1 and CDR2: LNHDA and SQIVND (reference sequence). This CDR3 reads CASRGSADNEKLFF. The CDR3 nucleotides are TGTGCCAGTAGGGGGTCCGCCGATAATGAAAAACTGTTTTTT.

The gene calls are TRBV2 and TRBJ1-3; D is perhaps TRBD1 (6 bases). CDR1 and CDR2 from the germline V gene are SNHLY and FYNNEI. The CDR3 is made up of 15 amino acids. Trimming removed 4 bases at V and 8 bases at J, with 18 bases between. In DNA form, the CDR3 reads TGTGCCAGCAGTGTAACCGGCAGGGGCTGGGACACCATATATTTT. It translates to CASSVTGRGWDTIYF.

The chain combines TRBV5-5 with TRBJ1-6; 10 positions match TRBD1. Germline assignment: CDR1 SGHKS and CDR2 YYEKEE (reference sequence). J lost 5 bases, V lost 5 bases, and 7 bases had no gene match. This CDR3 is 16 amino acids long. For the CDR3, the DNA is TGTGCCAGCAGACGGGACAGGGGAAGCGATAATTCACCCCTCCACTTT. Protein sequence: CASRRDRGSDNSPLHF.

This clonotype has more than one count but fewer than ten. The chain carries TRBV18 and TRBJ2-1; D might be TRBD2 (5 bases). The germline V and J ends were trimmed by 6 bases and 8 bases, with 14 bases remaining between them. Per the germline V gene, CDR1 is KGHSH and CDR2 is LQKENI. This CDR3 comprises 13 residues. This CDR3 is CASSRRGADEQFF. Written as DNA, the CDR3 is TGTGCCAGCTCCCGACGGGGAGCAGATGAGCAGTTCTTC. Filled out from reference TRBV18 and TRBJ2-1, the complete variable domain reads NAGVMQNPRHLVRRRGQEARLRCSPMKGHSHVYWYRQLPEEGLKFMVYLQKENIIDESGMPKERFSAEFPKEGPSILRIQQVVRGDSAAYFCASSRRGADEQFFGPGTRLTVL.

V and J are TRBV2 and TRBJ1-6; tentative D call: TRBD1 (5 bases). This CDR3 region has 15 residues. Per the germline V gene, CDR1 is SNHLY and CDR2 is FYNNEI. V dropped 6 bases and J dropped 10 bases, with 19 bases sitting between them. The CDR3 spells CASSGRGQDVSPLHF. In DNA form, the CDR3 reads TGTGCCAGCAGCGGACGGGGCCAGGACGTCTCACCCCTCCACTTT.

This chain links TRBV4-1 with TRBJ1-2; 9 nucleotides match TRBD1. Per the germline V gene, CDR1 is MGHRA and CDR2 is YSYEKL. Trimming at V came to 0 bases and at J to 8 bases, leaving 4 bases not matched to a gene. The CDR3 runs 14 residues. CDR3 amino acids: CASSQERGTGGYTF. The CDR3 DNA reads as TGCGCCAGCAGCCAAGAACGAGGGACAGGGGGCTACACCTTC.

This clonotype was detected ten times or more. This chain connects TRBV29-1 to TRBJ2-7, with TRBD2 as a possible D gene (6 bases). The CDR3 spans 11 residues. The V end lost 2 bases, the J end lost 6 bases, and 8 bases lay between the germline ends. Germline V gene lookup returns CDR1 SQVTM and CDR2 ANQGSEA. The CDR3 DNA reads as TGCAGCGTTGAAAGCGGGCTCGAGCAGTACTTC. Amino acids: CSVESGLEQYF.

This chain joins TRBV9 and TRBJ2-2; D is perhaps TRBD2 (5 bases). Germline loops: CDR1 SGDLS, CDR2 YYNGEE. The CDR3 is 15 amino acids. V was shortened by 0 bases and J by 1 base, with 7 bases between the two germline ends. CDR3 loop: CASSVGTGNTGELFF. The CDR3 DNA follows: TGTGCCAGCAGCGTAGGGACTGGGAACACCGGGGAGCTGTTTTTT.

This clonotype has only a few counts. The chain joins TRBV14 to TRBJ1-3; TRBD1 is a possible D gene (6 bases). This CDR3 contains 14 residues. Trimming took off 4 bases at V and 3 bases at J, with 10 bases between the two ends. CDR1 and CDR2 from the germline V gene are SGHDN and FVKESK. CDR3 sequence (DNA): TGTGCCAGCAGCCGAACGGGACATGGAAACACCATATATTTT. Its protein product is CASSRTGHGNTIYF. Full variable domain (rest looked up from reference TRBV14 and TRBJ1-3): EAGVTQFPSHSVIEKGQTVTLRCDPISGHDNLYWYRRVMGKEIKFLLHFVKESKQDESGMPNNRFLAERTGGTYSTLKVQPAELEDSGVYFCASSRTGHGNTIYFGEGSWLTVV.

The CDR3 loop reads CASSQSGTGGQPQHF. DNA for the CDR3: TGCGCCAGCAGCCAATCCGGGACAGGGGGTCAGCCCCAGCATTTT. The chain has TRBV4-1 and TRBJ1-5, with 11 positions matching TRBD1. Germline V gene lookup returns CDR1 MGHRA and CDR2 YSYEKL. V lost 2 bases and J lost 6; bases outside the gene matches: 3. The CDR3 extends over 15 amino acids.

This clonotype has more than one count but fewer than ten. The V gene is TRBV19, the J gene TRBJ1-1; D gene ambiguous. The V end lost 8 bases, the J end lost 0 bases, and 10 bases lay between the germline ends. Germline CDR1 is LNHDA and CDR2 is SQIVND (reference sequence). The CDR3 is 13 residues long. In nucleotides, the CDR3 is TGTGCCAGTGGGCTGTTAATGAACACTGAAGCTTTCTTT. This sequence encodes CASGLLMNTEAFF.

The J gene is TRBJ2-1, the V gene TRBV11-1, with TRBD2 matching 10 bases. Germline V CDR1 and CDR2: SGHAT, FQDESV (reference sequence). The CDR3 loop spans 15 amino acids. With 5 bases clipped from V and 3 bases from J, the junction kept 4 bases outside the gene matches. This CDR3 reads CASSTIAGGYNEQFF. CDR3 DNA sequence: TGTGCCAGCAGCACGATAGCGGGGGGCTACAATGAGCAGTTCTTC.

This clonotype was observed many times. The chain is built from TRBV10-2 and TRBJ2-3; D remains ambiguous. V was clipped by 2 bases and J by 4 bases, with 7 bases between them. CDR3 length: 13 residues. The germline V gene has CDR1 WSHSY and CDR2 SAAADI. The CDR3 nucleotides read TGCGCCAGCAGTGAGAGGGCACCAGATACGCAGTATTTT. It specifies CASSERAPDTQYF.

This clonotype has ten or more counts. The V call is TRBV7-2, the J call TRBJ1-2, with TRBD1 as a possible D gene (5 bases). The CDR3 contains 14 residues. V shed 5 bases and J shed 4 bases, with 14 bases lying between them. From germline, CDR1 is SGHTA and CDR2 FQGNSA. CDR3 region: CASSLAGRGYGYTF. The CDR3, as DNA: TGTGCCAGCAGCCTGGCAGGGCGAGGCTATGGCTACACCTTC. The variable domain in full, completed from reference TRBV7-2 and TRBJ1-2, reads GAGVSQSPSNKVTEKGKDVELRCDPISGHTALYWYRQSLGQGLEFLIYFQGNSAPDKSGLPSDRFSAERTGGSVSTLTIQRTQQEDSAVYLCASSLAGRGYGYTFGSGTRLTVV.

A note on this clonotype: This may be a read error, as it is one base from a much larger clone. Given the absence of the conserved phenylalanine or tryptophan at the CDR3 end, a read error is likely. The rearrangement joins TRBV19 to TRBJ2-1, with 8 bases lining up with TRBD1. The trim removed 7 bases at V and 6 bases at J, leaving 8 bases unmatched. Looked up from germline, CDR1 is LNHDA and CDR2 is SQIVND (reference sequence). This CDR3 spans 14 amino acids. CDR3 protein: CASTDRGSGNEQFL. The CDR3 coding sequence is TGTGCCAGTACCGACAGGGGTAGTGGCAATGAGCAGTTCCTC.

This clonotype came up many times. This chain links TRBV10-3 with TRBJ1-2, with 7 bases that match TRBD1. There are 11 residues in the CDR3. The trim removed 7 bases at V and 6 bases at J, leaving 2 bases unmatched. Per germline, CDR1 ENHRY and CDR2 SYGVKD. CDR3 bases: TGTGCCATCACCGGGACAGATGGCTACACCTTC. Encoded protein: CAITGTDGYTF.

The table lists this clonotype with a few counts. V gene TRBV30 combines with J gene TRBJ2-7; 9 positions match TRBD1. The CDR3 sequence is 12 residues long. Germline CDR1 and CDR2: GTSNPN and SVGIG (reference sequence). Unmatched junction bases numbered 8, after V lost 8 bases and J lost 6 bases. The CDR3 nucleotides read TGTGCCACCTCCGGGACAGGGACCGAGCAGTACTTC. Its protein is CATSGTGTEQYF. Using reference TRBV30 and TRBJ2-7 for the parts outside the CDR3, the full variable domain is SQTIHQWPATLVQPVGSPLSLECTVEGTSNPNLYWYRQAAGRGLQLLFYSVGIGQISSEVPQNLSASRPQDRQFILSSKKLLLSDSGFYLCATSGTGTEQYFGPGTRLTVT.

The chain links TRBV4-1 to TRBJ2-7; 9 nucleotides line up with TRBD1. The junction had 9 bases not matched to a gene; V was cut back by 2 bases and J by 4 bases. Per the germline V gene, CDR1 is MGHRA and CDR2 is YSYEKL. This CDR3 spans 16 amino acids. The CDR3: CASSQHPGTGHYEQYF. The CDR3 DNA follows: TGCGCCAGCAGCCAACACCCCGGGACAGGGCATTACGAGCAGTACTTC.

This clonotype was observed at least ten times. The V and J genes are TRBV25-1 and TRBJ1-1; D is possibly TRBD1 (5 bases). V lost 6 bases to trimming and J lost 4 bases, with 15 bases between them. This CDR3 is built from 14 residues. Germline V gene lookup returns CDR1 MGHDK and CDR2 SYGVNS. Written as DNA, the CDR3 is TGTGCCAGCAGGGGAACCGGGGGTCGCACTGAAGCTTTCTTT. This gives the protein CASRGTGGRTEAFF.

This chain connects TRBV7-8 to TRBJ1-1; no clear D gene. V was pared by 5 bases and J by 7 bases, with 11 bases between. Germline loops: CDR1 SGHVS, CDR2 FQNEAQ. The CDR3 length is 12 residues. The CDR3 protein is CASSLGSVEAFF. CDR3 in DNA: TGTGCCAGCAGCCTAGGTAGCGTTGAAGCTTTCTTT.

Of note for this clonotype: A read error is possible here, since a much larger clone lies one base away. This chain joins TRBV20-1 and TRBJ2-3; D unresolved. Looked up from germline, CDR1 is DFQATT and CDR2 is SNEGSKA (reference sequence). This CDR3 is built from 11 residues. V lost 5 bases, J lost 7 bases, and 10 bases lay in between. Here the CDR3 DNA reads TGCAGTGCTCAAGTCGTCAATACGCAGTATTTT. It translates to CSAQVVNTQYF.

The V call is TRBV15, the J call TRBJ2-5, with TRBD2 matching 10 bases. V lost 3 bases, J lost 5 bases, and 6 bases stayed unmatched. The CDR3 is made up of 15 amino acids. Germline V CDR1 and CDR2: LNHNV, YYDKDF (reference sequence). CDR3 loop: CATSRASGGQETQYF. In DNA form, the CDR3 reads TGTGCCACCAGCAGGGCTAGCGGGGGCCAGGAGACCCAGTACTTC.

This clonotype was counted a few times. The chain uses TRBV4-3 and TRBJ1-6; D gene unclear. CDR1 and CDR2 (germline): LGHNA, YSLEER. V was pared by 3 bases and J by 5 bases, with 8 bases between. The CDR3 spans 14 residues. CDR3 sequence reads: CASSQTWDNSPLHF. CDR3 sequence (DNA): TGCGCCAGCAGCCAGACATGGGATAATTCACCCCTCCACTTT.

This chain links TRBV5-1 with TRBJ2-2; D tentatively reads TRBD1 or TRBD2 (5 bases each). The CDR3 has 15 amino acids. V lost 0 bases and J 3 bases, leaving 9 bases between the germline ends. CDR1 SGHRS and CDR2 YFSETQ come from the germline V gene. This chain's CDR3 is CASSLVGRDTGELFF. CDR3 nucleotides: TGCGCCAGCAGCTTGGTGGGGCGGGACACCGGGGAGCTGTTTTTT.

CDR3 sequence: CASSWRLAGYEQYF. CDR3 nucleotides: TGCGCCAGCAGCTGGAGACTAGCGGGATACGAGCAGTACTTC. The chain employs TRBV5-1 and TRBJ2-7; 11 bases are shared with TRBD2. Germline values: CDR1 SGHRS, CDR2 YFSETQ. CDR3 size: 14 residues. With 3 bases clipped from V and 4 bases from J, the junction kept 3 bases outside the gene matches.

This clonotype occurred a few times. The CDR3 loop is CASSLGALAGEVKTQYF. As DNA, the CDR3 is TGTGCCAGCAGCTTAGGAGCGCTAGCGGGAGAAGTAAAGACCCAGTACTTC. The gene calls are TRBV11-1 and TRBJ2-5; 10 bases line up with TRBD2. With 1 base clipped from V and 6 bases from J, the junction kept 11 bases outside the gene matches. The V gene's germline CDR1 is SGHAT and CDR2 FQDESV (reference sequence). CDR3 length: 17 residues.

V and J are TRBV19 and TRBJ1-1, with D tentatively TRBD1 (6 bases). Trimming left V 4 bases short and J 3 bases short, with 15 bases between. The CDR3 has 15 residues. CDR1 is LNHDA, CDR2 SQIVND, per germline (reference sequence). The CDR3 loop is CASSNPTGGYTEAFF. In DNA form, the CDR3 reads TGTGCCAGTAGTAATCCGACAGGAGGGTACACTGAAGCTTTCTTT. The full variable domain, its missing parts supplied by reference TRBV19 and TRBJ1-1, is DGGITQSPKYLFRKEGQNVTLSCEQNLNHDAMYWYRQDPGQGLRLIYYSQIVNDFQKGDIAEGYSVSREKKESFPLTVTSAQKNPTAFYLCASSNPTGGYTEAFFGQGTRLTVV.

This clonotype was picked up one time. A much larger clone differs from this one at a single base, so this may be a read error. The chain is built from TRBV7-9 and TRBJ2-7; 7 nucleotides match TRBD1. The ends lost 1 base at V and 5 bases at J; junction bases unmatched: 11. From germline, CDR1 is SEHNR and CDR2 FQNEAQ (reference sequence). The CDR3 runs to 16 residues. In nucleotides, the CDR3 is TGTGCCAGCAGCTTAGTTGTCGGGACAGATTCCCACGAGCAGTACTTC. It yields the protein CASSLVVGTDSHEQYF.